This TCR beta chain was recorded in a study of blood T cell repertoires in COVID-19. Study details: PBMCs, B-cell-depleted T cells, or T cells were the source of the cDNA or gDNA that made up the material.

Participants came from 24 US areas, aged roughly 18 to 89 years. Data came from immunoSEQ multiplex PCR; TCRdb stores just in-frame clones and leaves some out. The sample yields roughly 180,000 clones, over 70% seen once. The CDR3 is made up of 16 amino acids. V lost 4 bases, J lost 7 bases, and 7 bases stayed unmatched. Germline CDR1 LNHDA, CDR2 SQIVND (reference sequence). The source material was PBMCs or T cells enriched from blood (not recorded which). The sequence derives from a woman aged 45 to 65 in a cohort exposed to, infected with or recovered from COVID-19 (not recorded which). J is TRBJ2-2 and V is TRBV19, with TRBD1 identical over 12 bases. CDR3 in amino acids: CASSTPGQGAIGELFF. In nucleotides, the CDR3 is TGTGCCAGTAGTACTCCGGGACAGGGGGCGATCGGGGAGCTGTTTTTT.